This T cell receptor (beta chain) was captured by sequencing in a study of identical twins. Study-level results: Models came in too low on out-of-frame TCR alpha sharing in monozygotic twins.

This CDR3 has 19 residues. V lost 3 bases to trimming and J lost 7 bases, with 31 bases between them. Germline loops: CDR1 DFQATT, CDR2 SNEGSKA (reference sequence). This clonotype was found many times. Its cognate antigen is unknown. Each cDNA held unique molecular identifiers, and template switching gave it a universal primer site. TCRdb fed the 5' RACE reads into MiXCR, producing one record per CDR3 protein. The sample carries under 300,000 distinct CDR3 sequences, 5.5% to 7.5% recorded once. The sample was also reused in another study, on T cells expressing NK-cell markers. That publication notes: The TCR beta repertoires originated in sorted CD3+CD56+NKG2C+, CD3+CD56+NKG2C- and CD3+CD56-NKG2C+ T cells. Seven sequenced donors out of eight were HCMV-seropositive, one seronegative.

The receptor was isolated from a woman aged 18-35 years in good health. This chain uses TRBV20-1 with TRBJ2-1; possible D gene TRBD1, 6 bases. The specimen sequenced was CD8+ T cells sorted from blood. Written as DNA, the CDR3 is TGCAGTGCTAGCCCCCCGGTCGAGGGGGAACCGCAAGTCCTAAATGAGCAGTTCTTC. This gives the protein CSASPPVEGEPQVLNEQFF.